Listed below are T cell receptor beta chains from one sample, sequenced in a study of blood T cell repertoires in COVID-19. Produced via immunoSEQ multiplex PCR; TCRdb's table is partial and in-frame only. Found here are about 460,000 clones, 70% to 90% of them singletons; the top ten hold just over 8%. The sample was PBMCs or T cells enriched from blood (not recorded which). Source of these receptors: a woman aged 55-69 years who had recovered from COVID-19. Each CDR3 is given with its conserved first and last residue. The D gene is left open where the match is weak. Expanded clones get a size class; other rows say once, few or many, or leave the size out.

TRBJ1-1,.,TRBV11-2,.,TGTGCCAGCAGCGACCCCCGGGGGGAGGGAGTTGAAGCTTTCTTT,CASSDPRGEGVEAFF
TRBJ2-2,.,TRBV25-1,.,TGTGCCAGCAGTTTAGCAGGGACCGGGGAGCTGTTTTTT,CASSLAGTGELFF
TRBJ1-1,.,TRBV5-5,.,TGTGCCAGCAGCCCCCGGGGGGCAGGGGCCCTGAACACTGAAGCTTTCTTT,CASSPRGAGALNTEAFF
TRBJ2-5,.,TRBV7-2,.,TGTGCCAGCAGCTTCTCAGTCCAAGAGACCCAGTACTTC,CASSFSVQETQYF
TRBJ2-3,.,TRBV19,TRBD1,TGTGCCAGCCGGGACAGGGGAATTAGCACAGATACGCAGTATTTT,CASRDRGISTDTQYF
TRBJ1-5,.,TRBV6-1,.,TGTGCCAGCAGTGAAGGGGCAGGGTGGAATCAGCCCCAGCATTTT,CASSEGAGWNQPQHF
TRBJ1-2,.,TRBV2,.,TGTGCCAGCAGGTCCCAGGGCCTCTATGGCTACACCTTC,CASRSQGLYGYTF
TRBJ2-3,.,TRBV19,.,TGTGCCAGTAGTATAGTTAGCGGTACGCAGTATTTT,CASSIVSGTQYF
TRBJ2-2,.,TRBV3-1/TRBV3-2,.,TGTGCCAGCAGCCAACCGCAGGGTGACACCGGGGAGCTGTTTTTT,CASSQPQGDTGELFF
TRBJ1-1,.,TRBV2,.,TGTGCCAGCAGGTATACGGACAGATTGAACACTGAAGCTTTCTTT,CASRYTDRLNTEAFF
TRBJ2-3,few,TRBV5-1,TRBD2,TGCGCCAGCTCCGAAGCGGGGGCGAGCACAGATACGCAGTATTTT,CASSEAGASTDTQYF
TRBJ2-7,.,TRBV19,TRBD2,TGTGCCAGTAGTTTGGAGGCCGGGACTAGAGGATACGAGCAGTACTTC,CASSLEAGTRGYEQYF
TRBJ1-2,.,TRBV3-1/TRBV3-2,.,TGTGCCAGCAGCCAAGGCGGGACGGCCGGAAACTATGGCTACACCTTC,CASSQGGTAGNYGYTF
TRBJ1-5,.,TRBV10-3,.,TGTGCCATCGGTAGAGGTCCAAATGGGAGCAATCAGCCCCAGCATTTT,CAIGRGPNGSNQPQHF
TRBJ1-2,.,TRBV27,TRBD1,TGTGCCAGCAGTTCCTATGGACAGGGGTCCCCCTATGGCTACACCTTC,CASSSYGQGSPYGYTF
TRBJ2-2,.,TRBV7-2,TRBD2,TGTGCCAGCAGCCCCCGGGGGGGCGGTACCGGGGAGCTGTTTTTT,CASSPRGGGTGELFF
TRBJ1-5,.,TRBV28,.,TGTGCCAGCAGTCCTCCGCCAGGGGTTAGCAATCAGCCCCAGCATTTT,CASSPPPGVSNQPQHF
TRBJ1-2,.,TRBV6-5,TRBD1,TGTGCCAGCAGTAGCCGGGACAGGGTGTTGGGCTACACCTTC,CASSSRDRVLGYTF
TRBJ1-3,.,TRBV9,.,TGTGCCAGCAGCGTAGTGGGGGGTTCTGGAAACACCATATATTTT,CASSVVGGSGNTIYF
TRBJ2-3,.,TRBV4-1,.,TGCGCCAGCAGCCAAGATTGGCAACGCACAGATACGCAGTATTTT,CASSQDWQRTDTQYF
TRBJ2-7,.,TRBV6-5,.,TGTGCCAGCAGTTCGCCGGGACTCGCGACCTACGAGCAGTACTTC,CASSSPGLATYEQYF
TRBJ2-5,.,TRBV12-3/TRBV12-4,.,TGTGCCAGCAGTACCCCAGTCCAAGAGACCCAGTACTTC,CASSTPVQETQYF
TRBJ1-2,.,TRBV2,TRBD1,TGTGCCAGCAGCGAACAGGGGCAGGGCTATGGCTACACCTTC,CASSEQGQGYGYTF
TRBJ1-5,.,TRBV24-1,.,TGTGCCACCAGTGCCCGGGGACTTTGGAATCAGCCCCAGCATTTT,CATSARGLWNQPQHF
TRBJ2-5,.,TRBV7-2,.,TGTGCCAGCAGCTTGAGACGGGGGGAGACCCAGTACTTC,CASSLRRGETQYF
TRBJ1-5,.,TRBV6-5,.,TGTGCCAGCAGTTATTTAGGGGGTAGCAATCAGCCCCAGCATTTT,CASSYLGGSNQPQHF
TRBJ1-2,.,TRBV3-1/TRBV3-2,.,TGTGCCAGCAGGGCGGCGGGCTATGGCTACACCTTC,CASRAAGYGYTF
TRBJ2-3,.,TRBV6-6,TRBD2,TGTGCCAGCAGTATCTTTAGCGGGGGGGCCGCAGATACGCAGTATTTT,CASSIFSGGAADTQYF
TRBJ1-5,.,TRBV7-8,.,TGTGCCAGCAGCCAGGGAGGGGAGGCTCAGCCCCAGCATTTT,CASSQGGEAQPQHF